This TCR beta chain was captured in a study of CD8+ T cells in alopecia areata. Specimens obtained from alopecia areata patients comprised lesional scalp punch biopsies and peripheral blood. This CDR3 has 13 residues. Trimming cost V 0 bases and J 9 bases, with 10 bases left between them. Germline V lookup: CDR1 SGHRS, CDR2 YFSETQ. Once RNA had been extracted, it was reverse transcribed into cDNA to act as the sequencing template. TCRdb's table, derived via immunoSEQ multiplex PCR, lists solely in-frame clones and lacks some. Of 10,000 to 15,000 clones detected, 45% to 70% appear once; the ten largest clones hold 10% to 15%.

This rearrangement joins TRBV5-1 to TRBJ2-1, with D hard to call. The sample was skin. The TCR was taken from a human donor with alopecia areata. The CDR3 sequence is CASSLAVVGEQFF. As DNA, the CDR3 is TGCGCCAGCAGCTTGGCGGTGGTTGGTGAGCAGTTCTTC.